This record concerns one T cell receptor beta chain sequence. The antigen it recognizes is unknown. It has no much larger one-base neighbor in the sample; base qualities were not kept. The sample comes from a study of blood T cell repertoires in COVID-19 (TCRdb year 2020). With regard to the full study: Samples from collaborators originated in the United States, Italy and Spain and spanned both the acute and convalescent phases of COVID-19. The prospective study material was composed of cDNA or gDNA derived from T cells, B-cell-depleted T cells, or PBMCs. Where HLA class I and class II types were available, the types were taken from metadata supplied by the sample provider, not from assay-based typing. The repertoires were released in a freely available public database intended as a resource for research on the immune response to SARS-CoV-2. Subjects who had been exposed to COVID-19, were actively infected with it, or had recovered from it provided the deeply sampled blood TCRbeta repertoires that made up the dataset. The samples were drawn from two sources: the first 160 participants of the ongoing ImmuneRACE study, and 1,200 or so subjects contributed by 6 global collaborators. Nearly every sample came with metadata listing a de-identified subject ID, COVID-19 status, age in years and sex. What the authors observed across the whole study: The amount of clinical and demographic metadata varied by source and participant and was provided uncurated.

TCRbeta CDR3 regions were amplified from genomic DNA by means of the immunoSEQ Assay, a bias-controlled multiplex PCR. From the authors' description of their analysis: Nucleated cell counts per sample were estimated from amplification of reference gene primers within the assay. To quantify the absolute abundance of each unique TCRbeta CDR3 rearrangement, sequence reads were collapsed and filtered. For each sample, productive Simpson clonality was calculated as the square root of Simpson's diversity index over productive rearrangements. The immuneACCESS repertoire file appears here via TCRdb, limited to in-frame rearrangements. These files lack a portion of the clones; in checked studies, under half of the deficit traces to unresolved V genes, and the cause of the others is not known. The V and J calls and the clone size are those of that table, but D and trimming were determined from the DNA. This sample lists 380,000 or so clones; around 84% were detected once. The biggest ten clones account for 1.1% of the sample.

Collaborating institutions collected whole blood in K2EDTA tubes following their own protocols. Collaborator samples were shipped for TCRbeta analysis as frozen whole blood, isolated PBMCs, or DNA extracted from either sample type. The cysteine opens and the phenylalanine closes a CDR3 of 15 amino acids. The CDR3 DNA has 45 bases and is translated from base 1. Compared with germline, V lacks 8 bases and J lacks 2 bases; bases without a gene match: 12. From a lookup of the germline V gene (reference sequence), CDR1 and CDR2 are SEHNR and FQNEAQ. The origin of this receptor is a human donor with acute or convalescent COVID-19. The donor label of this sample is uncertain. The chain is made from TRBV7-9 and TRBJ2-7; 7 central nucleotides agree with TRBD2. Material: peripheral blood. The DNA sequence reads TGTGCCAGCTTACCCTCCGGGACTACTGCCTACGAGCAGTACTTC. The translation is CASLPSGTTAYEQYF. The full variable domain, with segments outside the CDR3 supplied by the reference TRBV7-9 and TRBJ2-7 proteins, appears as DTGVSQNPRHKITKRGQNVTFRCDPISEHNRLYWYRQTLGQGPEFLTYFQNEAQLEKSRLLSDRFSAERPKGSFSTLEIQRTEQGDSAMYLCASLPSGTTAYEQYFGPGTRLTVT.